This T cell receptor beta chain came from a study of T cell responses to AZD1222 COVID-19 vaccine. This CDR3 contains 12 residues. In germline, CDR1 is SGDLS, CDR2 YYNGEE. Trimming shortened V by 3 bases and J by 8 bases, and 11 bases separated the two germline ends. Only in-frame clones appear in the TCRdb table, and some are missing; sequencing was by immunoSEQ multiplex PCR. The table shows 120,000 or so clones, with roughly 90% occurring only once. With regard to this clone: Its antigen is unknown.

Study-level findings and limits: Vaccination with two AZD1222 doses was followed by a rise in Spike-specific TCR breadth and depth.

The gene calls are TRBV9 and TRBJ1-2; perhaps TRBD1 as D (5 bases). The starting material was peripheral blood, obtained on day 0 of AZD1222 vaccination. The clonotype comes from an adult in good health. The CDR3 region is CASSAGGEGYTF. CDR3 DNA: TGTGCCAGCAGCGCCGGGGGGGAAGGCTACACCTTC.